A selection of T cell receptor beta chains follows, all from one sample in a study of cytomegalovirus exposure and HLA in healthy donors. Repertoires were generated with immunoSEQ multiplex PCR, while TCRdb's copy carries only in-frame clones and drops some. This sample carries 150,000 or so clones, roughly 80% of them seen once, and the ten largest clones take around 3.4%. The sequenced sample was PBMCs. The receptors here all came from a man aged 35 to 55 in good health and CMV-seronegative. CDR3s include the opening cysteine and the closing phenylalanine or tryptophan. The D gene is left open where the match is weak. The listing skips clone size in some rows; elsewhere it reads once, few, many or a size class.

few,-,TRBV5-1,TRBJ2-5,TGCGCCAGCGGCACAGGACCGGAGACCCAGTACTTC,CASGTGPETQYF
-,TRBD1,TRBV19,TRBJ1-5,TGTGCCAGTAGTATACTGGACAGGGCGTTTCATGGCAATCAGCCCCAGCATTTT,CASSILDRAFHGNQPQHF
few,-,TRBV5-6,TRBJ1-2,TGTGCCAGCAGCTTGGGGCAGGTGAGCTATGGCTACACCTTC,CASSLGQVSYGYTF
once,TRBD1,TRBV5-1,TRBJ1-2,TGCGCCAGCAGCTTGGATAGCAGGGGGCTGGATGGCTACACCTTC,CASSLDSRGLDGYTF
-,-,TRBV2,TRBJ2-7,TGTGCCAGCAAGTTAGGAGGCTACGAGCAGTACTTC,CASKLGGYEQYF
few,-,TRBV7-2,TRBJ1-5,TGTGCCAGCAGCTTCCCAAGGGGAGGTCAGCCCCAGCATTTT,CASSFPRGGQPQHF
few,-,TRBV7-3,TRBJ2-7,TGTGCCAGCAGCTCAACGGCAGGCGACGAGCAGTACTTC,CASSSTAGDEQYF
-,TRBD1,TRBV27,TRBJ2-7,TGTGCCAGCAGCAAGGACAGGGGTTACGAGCAGTACTTC,CASSKDRGYEQYF
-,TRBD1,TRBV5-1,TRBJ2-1,TGCGCCAGCAGCGGGCGGACAGGGGGACTAGATGAGCAGTTCTTC,CASSGRTGGLDEQFF
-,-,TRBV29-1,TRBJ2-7,TGCAGCGTTGGAGGTAGCTCCTACGAGCAGTACTTC,CSVGGSSYEQYF
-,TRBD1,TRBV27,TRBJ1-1,TGTGCCAGCAGTTGGACAGGGGACGGGAAAAACACTGAAGCTTTCTTT,CASSWTGDGKNTEAFF
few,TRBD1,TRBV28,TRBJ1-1,TGTGCCAGCAGTTTAGCAGGGGGGACTGAAGCTTTCTTT,CASSLAGGTEAFF
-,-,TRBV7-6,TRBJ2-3,TGTGCCAGCAGCCCCGGCGTAGCGACGGATACGCAGTATTTT,CASSPGVATDTQYF
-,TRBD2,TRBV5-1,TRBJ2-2,TGCGCCAGCAGCTTTCTGGCGGGGGGGGACACCGGGGAGCTGTTTTTT,CASSFLAGGDTGELFF
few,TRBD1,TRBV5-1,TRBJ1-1,TGCGCCAGCAGCCCCCAGGGGGCGTCGGAGACTGAAGCTTTCTTT,CASSPQGASETEAFF
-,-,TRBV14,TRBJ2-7,TGTGCCAGCAGCCAAGCGGGAGCCCCGAACGAGCAGTACTTC,CASSQAGAPNEQYF
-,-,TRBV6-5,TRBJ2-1,TGTGCCAGCAGTTACGCAGCGAGATCCAACTACAATGAGCAGTTCTTC,CASSYAARSNYNEQFF
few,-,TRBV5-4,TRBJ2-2,TGTGCCAGCAGCTTGGGCGGGGTTTCCGGGGAGCTGTTTTTT,CASSLGGVSGELFF
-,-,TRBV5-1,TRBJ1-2,TGCGCCAGCAGCTTGGCCCGTACAACAGAGGGCTATGGCTACACCTTC,CASSLARTTEGYGYTF
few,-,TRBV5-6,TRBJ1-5,TGTGCCAGCAGCTTGAATCCAGGGCTTAGCAATCAGCCCCAGCATTTT,CASSLNPGLSNQPQHF
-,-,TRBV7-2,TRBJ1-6,TGTGCCAGCAGCTTAGGTGGCAGGGGTAATTCACCCCTCCACTTT,CASSLGGRGNSPLHF
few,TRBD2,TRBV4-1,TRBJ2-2,TGCGCCAGCAGCCAAGTGAATGAGTGGGGGGGAATCGGGGAGCTGTTTTTT,CASSQVNEWGGIGELFF
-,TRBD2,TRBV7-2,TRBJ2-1,TGTGCCAGCAGCTTTAGCGGGGGCCCCAAAGAGCAGTTCTTC,CASSFSGGPKEQFF
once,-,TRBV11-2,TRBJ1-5,TGTGCCAGCAGCTCGGGGGGCATGACCAATCAGCCCCAGCATTTT,CASSSGGMTNQPQHF
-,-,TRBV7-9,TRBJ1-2,TGTGCCAGCAGCTTAGAAATACCCTGGCAGGGCTACACCTTC,CASSLEIPWQGYTF
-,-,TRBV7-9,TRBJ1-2,TGTGCCAGCAGCTTAGATCTTTATGGAGATGGCTACACCTTC,CASSLDLYGDGYTF
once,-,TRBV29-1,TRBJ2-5,TGCAGCGTTGAGGCACATAAGAGGGAGACCCAGTACTTC,CSVEAHKRETQYF
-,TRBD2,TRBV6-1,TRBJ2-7,TGTGCCAGCAGTGCCTATAGCGGGGGGCTTCCTACGAGGCAGTACTTC,CASSAYSGGLPTRQYF
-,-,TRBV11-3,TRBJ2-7,TGTGCCAGCAGCTTAGGGGGCAGGGACGAGCAGTACTTC,CASSLGGRDEQYF
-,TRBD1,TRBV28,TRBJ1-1,TGTGCCACCTTCTTAGGACAGGGAATGAACACTGAAGCTTTCTTT,CATFLGQGMNTEAFF
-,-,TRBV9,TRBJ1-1,TGTGCCAGCAGCTCCAAGACAGGACACTACACTGAAGCTTTCTTT,CASSSKTGHYTEAFF
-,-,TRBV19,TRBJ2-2,TGTGCCAGTTCGGAACTGACAGGGAACACCGGGGAGCTGTTTTTT,CASSELTGNTGELFF
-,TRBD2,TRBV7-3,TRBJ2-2,TGTGCCAGCAGCTCTAGGCCGGGACTAGCGAACCCCGAAGGGGAGCTGTTTTTT,CASSSRPGLANPEGELFF
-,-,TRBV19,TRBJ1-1,TGTGCCAGTAAGGACAACCCGAACACTGAAGCTTTCTTT,CASKDNPNTEAFF
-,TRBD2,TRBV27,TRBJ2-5,TGTGCCAGCACCGACCAGAAGCGGGGGGCGGGGGGGACCCAGTACTTC,CASTDQKRGAGGTQYF
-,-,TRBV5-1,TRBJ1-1,TGCGCCAGCAGCTCCACCCGGGAGACGAACACTGAAGCTTTCTTT,CASSSTRETNTEAFF
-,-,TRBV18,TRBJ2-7,TGTGCCAGCTCACAAGCACAGGGACGCGAGCAGTACTTC,CASSQAQGREQYF
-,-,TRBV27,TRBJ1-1,TGTGCCAGCAGTTTACGGGGTTTGGGCACTGAAGCTTTCTTT,CASSLRGLGTEAFF
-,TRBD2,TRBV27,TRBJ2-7,TGTGCCAGCAGTTCCGGTAGCGGGGGGGCATCCTACGAGCAGTACTTC,CASSSGSGGASYEQYF
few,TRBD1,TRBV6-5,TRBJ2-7,TGTGCCAGCAGTTCTACAGGGGGCTCTGCGTACGAGCAGTACTTC,CASSSTGGSAYEQYF
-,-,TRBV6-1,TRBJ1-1,TGTGCCAGCAGTGGGGGCAGGGTGTACACTGAAGCTTTCTTT,CASSGGRVYTEAFF
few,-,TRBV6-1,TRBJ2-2,TGTGCCAGCAGTGAATTAGCAGGGGCCTCCGGGGAGCTGTTTTTT,CASSELAGASGELFF
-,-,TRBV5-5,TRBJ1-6,TGTGCCAGCAGCTTGGCCTCTTCAGGGGCCCTTAGGGGTTCACCCCTCCACTTT,CASSLASSGALRGSPLHF
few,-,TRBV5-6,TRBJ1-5,TGTGCCAGCAGCTTGTCGAGGAGAAATCAGCCCCAGCATTTT,CASSLSRRNQPQHF
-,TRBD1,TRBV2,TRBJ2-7,TGTGCCAGCAGGGGGACAGGGTTCTTAGAGCAGTACTTC,CASRGTGFLEQYF
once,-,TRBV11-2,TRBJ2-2,TGTGCCAGCAGCTTAAATACCAGGCAGATACCGAACACCGGGGAGCTGTTTTTT,CASSLNTRQIPNTGELFF
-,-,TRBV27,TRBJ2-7,TGTGCCAGCAGTATTGGACTGAGAACCTACGAGCAGTACTTC,CASSIGLRTYEQYF
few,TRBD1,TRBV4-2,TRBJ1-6,TGTGCCAGCAGCTCCTGGACAGGGGGAAGATCACCCCTCCACTTT,CASSSWTGGRSPLHF
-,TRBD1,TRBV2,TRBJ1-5,TGTGCCAGCAGTGGACAGGGGCCGTATCAGCCCCAGCATTTT,CASSGQGPYQPQHF
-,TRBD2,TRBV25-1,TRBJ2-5,TGTGCCAGCAGTCCGGGACTAGTAGAGACCCAGTACTTC,CASSPGLVETQYF
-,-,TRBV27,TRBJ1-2,TGTGCCAGCAGTTTAAACGGACTCAATGGCTACACCTTC,CASSLNGLNGYTF